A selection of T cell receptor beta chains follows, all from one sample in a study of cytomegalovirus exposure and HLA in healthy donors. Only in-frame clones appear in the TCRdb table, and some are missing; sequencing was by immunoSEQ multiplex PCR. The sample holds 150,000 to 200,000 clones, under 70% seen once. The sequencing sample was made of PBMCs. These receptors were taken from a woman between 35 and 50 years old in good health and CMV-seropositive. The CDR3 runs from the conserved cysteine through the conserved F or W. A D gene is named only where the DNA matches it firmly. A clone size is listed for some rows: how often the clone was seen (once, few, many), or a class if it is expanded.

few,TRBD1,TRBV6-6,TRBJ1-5,TGTGCCAGCAGGCAGGGGGCGGTCGGGCAGCCCCAGAATTTT,CASRQGAVGQPQNF
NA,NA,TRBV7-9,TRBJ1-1,TGTGCCAGCAGCCCCTCCCTGGCAGGGGCGATGAACACTGAAGCTTTCTTT,CASSPSLAGAMNTEAFF
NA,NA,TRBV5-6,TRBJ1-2,TGTGCCAGCAGCTCCTACGGGTTTTATGGCTACACCTTC,CASSSYGFYGYTF
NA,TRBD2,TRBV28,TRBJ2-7,TGTGCCAGCAGTCCAGCGGGGGGTTTTAGGGAGCAGTACTTC,CASSPAGGFREQYF
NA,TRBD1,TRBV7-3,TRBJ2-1,TGTGCCAGCAGCTGGTCCGGGACAGACTACAATGAGCAGTTCTTC,CASSWSGTDYNEQFF
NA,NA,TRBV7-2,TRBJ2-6,TGTGCCAGCAGCTTAGATTTGCGGGTCAACGTCCTGACTTTC,CASSLDLRVNVLTF
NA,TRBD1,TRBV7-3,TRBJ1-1,TGTGCCAGCAGTCTTGCCGACAGGGCACCTGAAGCTTTCTTT,CASSLADRAPEAFF
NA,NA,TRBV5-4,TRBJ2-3,TGTGCCAGCAGCCCTGGCGGCAACCGTGCTAGCACAGATACGCAGTATTTT,CASSPGGNRASTDTQYF
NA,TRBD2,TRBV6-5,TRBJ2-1,TGTGCCAGCAGCCTTAGCGGGAGCGCCTACAATGAGCAGTTCTTC,CASSLSGSAYNEQFF
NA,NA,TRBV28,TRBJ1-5,TGTGCCAGCAGTCCGGTAGGACAAAAGGGGGATCAGCCCCAGCATTTT,CASSPVGQKGDQPQHF
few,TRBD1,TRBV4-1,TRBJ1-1,TGCGCCAGCAGCCACACAGGGGGTGAGACTGAAGCTTTCTTT,CASSHTGGETEAFF
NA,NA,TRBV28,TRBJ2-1,TGTGCCAGCAGTCTGAGCGGAGCCAACTCCTACAATGAGCAGTTCTTC,CASSLSGANSYNEQFF
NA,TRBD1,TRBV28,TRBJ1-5,TGTGCCAGCAGTGCGGGGGACAGGGGGAGCAATCAGCCCCAGCATTTT,CASSAGDRGSNQPQHF
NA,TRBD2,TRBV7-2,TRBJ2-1,TGTGCCAGCAGCTTAGACTCTAGCGGAAGCTCCTACAATGAGCAGTTCTTC,CASSLDSSGSSYNEQFF
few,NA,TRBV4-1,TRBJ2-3,TGCGCCAGCAGCCAAGAAACCTCGGGGGTAGGGGGCACAGATACGCAGTATTTT,CASSQETSGVGGTDTQYF
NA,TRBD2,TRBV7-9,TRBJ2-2,TGTGCCAGCAGCTCAGAGTCGGGACTAGCAAAAACCGGGGAGCTGTTTTTT,CASSSESGLAKTGELFF
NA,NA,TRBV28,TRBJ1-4,TGTGCCAGCAGTTTCTCAGGGGCTAATGAAAAACTGTTTTTT,CASSFSGANEKLFF
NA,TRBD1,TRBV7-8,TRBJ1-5,TGTGCCAGCAGTCTCATGACAGGGGAAAATCAGCCCCAGCATTTT,CASSLMTGENQPQHF
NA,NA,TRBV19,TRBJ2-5,TGTGCCAGTAGTCACGTCGGGGAGACCCAGTACTTC,CASSHVGETQYF
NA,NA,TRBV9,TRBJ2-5,TGTGCCAGCAGCGTAGTTGGGGGCGGTAGCCCGGTCCAAGAGACCCAGTACTTC,CASSVVGGGSPVQETQYF
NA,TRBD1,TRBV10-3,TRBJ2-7,TGTGCCATCAGTGAAGGGACAGATGCCTACGAGCAGTACTTC,CAISEGTDAYEQYF
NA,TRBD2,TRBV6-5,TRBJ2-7,TGTGCCAGCATCCAGCGGGGGGCGGGTCCCTACGAGCAGTACTTC,CASIQRGAGPYEQYF
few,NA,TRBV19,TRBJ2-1,TGTGCCAGTAAAGGGGCTCGGAATGAGCAGTTCTTC,CASKGARNEQFF
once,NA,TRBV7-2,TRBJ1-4,TGTGCCAGCAGCACCCAGGGAACTAATGAAAAACTGTTTTTT,CASSTQGTNEKLFF
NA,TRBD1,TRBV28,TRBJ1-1,TGTGCCAGCAGTGCCCCTTTAGGGGGCGCGAACACTGAAGCTTTCTTT,CASSAPLGGANTEAFF
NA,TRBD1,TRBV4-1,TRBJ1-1,TGCGCCAGCAGCCAACCCGACAGGGGTGAGAACACTGAAGCTTTCTTT,CASSQPDRGENTEAFF
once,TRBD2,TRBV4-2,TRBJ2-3,TGTGCCAGCAGCCAAGTTGTGCGGGGGGCTGAGGATACGCAGTATTTT,CASSQVVRGAEDTQYF
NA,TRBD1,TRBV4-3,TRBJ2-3,TGCGCCAGCAGCCAACTATTCGTACAGGGGCAGGGAACAGATACGCAGTATTTT,CASSQLFVQGQGTDTQYF
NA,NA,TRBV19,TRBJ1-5,TGTGCCAGTAGTTCTACGGCGGTGGAGGGCAGGACCCAGCATTTT,CASSSTAVEGRTQHF
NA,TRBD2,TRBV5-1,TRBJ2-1,TGCGCCAGCAGCTCCTCTGCTAGCGGGAAAGGCCCTAGTGAGCAGTTCTTC,CASSSSASGKGPSEQFF
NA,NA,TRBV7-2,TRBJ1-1,TGTGCCAGCAGCTTAGCGGAGGGATGGGCTTTCTTT,CASSLAEGWAFF
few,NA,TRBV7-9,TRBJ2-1,TGTGCCAGCAAATCACCCGGTGAGCAGTTCTTC,CASKSPGEQFF
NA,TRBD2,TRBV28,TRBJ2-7,TGTGCCAGCAGTCTCGTTGGGGGGGGTTCCTACGAGCAGTACTTC,CASSLVGGGSYEQYF
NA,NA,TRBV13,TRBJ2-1,TGTGCCAGCAGCCCTGCAAGCGGGCTGAGCTCCTACAATGAGCAGTTCTTC,CASSPASGLSSYNEQFF
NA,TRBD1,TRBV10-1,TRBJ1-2,TGCGCCAGCAGCCTCATCCAGGGACAGGGTACTTTGTGTGGCTACACCTTC,CASSLIQGQGTLCGYTF
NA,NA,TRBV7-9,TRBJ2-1,TGTGCCAGCAAAGCTCTCAACAATGAGCAGTTCTTC,CASKALNNEQFF
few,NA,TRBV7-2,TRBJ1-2,TGTGCCAGCAGCTTAGACTGGAACTATGGCTACACCTTC,CASSLDWNYGYTF
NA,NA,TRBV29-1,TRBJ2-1,TGCAGCGTTGCTAGTAGCGGAAGGAGCTCCTACAATGAGCAGTTCTTC,CSVASSGRSSYNEQFF
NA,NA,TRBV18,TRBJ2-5,TGTGCCAGCTCACGGAACAGGGTGCAACAAGAGACCCAGTACTTC,CASSRNRVQQETQYF
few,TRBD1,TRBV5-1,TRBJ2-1,TGCGCCAGCAGCTCGAAGACAGGGGGCTACAATGAGCAGTTCTTC,CASSSKTGGYNEQFF
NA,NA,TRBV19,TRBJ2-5,TGTGCCAGTAGTAAGGATGGGTCGCGGGAGACCCAGTACTTC,CASSKDGSRETQYF
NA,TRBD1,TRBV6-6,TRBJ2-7,TGTGCCAGCAGCCCCGACAGGGGATCCTACGAGCAGTACTTC,CASSPDRGSYEQYF
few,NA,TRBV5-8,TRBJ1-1,TGTGCCAGCACCCGACCAGAGAGTTTACTAACTGAAGCTTTCTTT,CASTRPESLLTEAFF
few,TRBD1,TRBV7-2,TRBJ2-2,TGTGCCAGCAGTTCCCCCCCAGGGACAGGGGTCGGCGGGGAGCTGTTTTTT,CASSSPPGTGVGGELFF
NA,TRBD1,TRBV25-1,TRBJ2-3,TGTGCCAGCAGGGGGGGGAGGACAGGGGGCACAGATACGCAGTATTTT,CASRGGRTGGTDTQYF
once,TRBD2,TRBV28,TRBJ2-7,TGTGCCAGCAGTGGAGGGACTAGCCACCGCTCCTACGAGCAGTACTTC,CASSGGTSHRSYEQYF
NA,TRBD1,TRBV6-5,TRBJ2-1,TGTGCCAGCAGCAAAGGGGGCGCGTATAATGAGCAGTTCTTC,CASSKGGAYNEQFF